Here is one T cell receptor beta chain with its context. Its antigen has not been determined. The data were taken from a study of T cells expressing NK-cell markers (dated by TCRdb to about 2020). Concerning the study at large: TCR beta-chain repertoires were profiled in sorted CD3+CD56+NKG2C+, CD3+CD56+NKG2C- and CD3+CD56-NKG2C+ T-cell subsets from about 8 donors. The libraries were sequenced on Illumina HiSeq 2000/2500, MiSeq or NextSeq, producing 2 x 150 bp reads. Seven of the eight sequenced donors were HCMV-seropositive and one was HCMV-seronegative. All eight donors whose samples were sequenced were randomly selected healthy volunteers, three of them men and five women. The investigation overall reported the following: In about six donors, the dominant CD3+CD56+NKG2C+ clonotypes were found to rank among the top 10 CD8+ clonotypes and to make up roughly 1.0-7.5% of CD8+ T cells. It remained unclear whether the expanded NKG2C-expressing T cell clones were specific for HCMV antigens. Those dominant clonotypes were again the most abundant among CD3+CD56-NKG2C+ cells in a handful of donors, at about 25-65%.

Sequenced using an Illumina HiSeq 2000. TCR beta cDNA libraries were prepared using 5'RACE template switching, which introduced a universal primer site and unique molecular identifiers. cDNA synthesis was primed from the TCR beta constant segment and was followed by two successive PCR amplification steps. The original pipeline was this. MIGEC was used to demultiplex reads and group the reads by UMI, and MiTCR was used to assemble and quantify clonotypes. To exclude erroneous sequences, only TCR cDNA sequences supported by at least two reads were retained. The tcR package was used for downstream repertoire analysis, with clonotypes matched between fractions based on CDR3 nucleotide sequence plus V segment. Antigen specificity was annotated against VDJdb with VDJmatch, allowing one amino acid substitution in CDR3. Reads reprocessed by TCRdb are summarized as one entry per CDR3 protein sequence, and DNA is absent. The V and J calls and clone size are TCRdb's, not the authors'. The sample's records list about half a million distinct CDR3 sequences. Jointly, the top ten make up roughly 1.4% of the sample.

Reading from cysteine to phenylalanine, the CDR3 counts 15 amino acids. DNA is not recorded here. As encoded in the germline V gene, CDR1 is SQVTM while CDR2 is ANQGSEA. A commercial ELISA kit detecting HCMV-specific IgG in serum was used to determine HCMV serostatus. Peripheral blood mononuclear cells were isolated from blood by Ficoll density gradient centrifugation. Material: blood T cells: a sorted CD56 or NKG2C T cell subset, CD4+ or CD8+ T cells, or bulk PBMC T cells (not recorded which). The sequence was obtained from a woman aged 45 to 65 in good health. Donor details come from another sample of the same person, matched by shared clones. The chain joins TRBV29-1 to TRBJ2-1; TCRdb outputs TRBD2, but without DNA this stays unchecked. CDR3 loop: CSVAPTGGWYDEQFF.